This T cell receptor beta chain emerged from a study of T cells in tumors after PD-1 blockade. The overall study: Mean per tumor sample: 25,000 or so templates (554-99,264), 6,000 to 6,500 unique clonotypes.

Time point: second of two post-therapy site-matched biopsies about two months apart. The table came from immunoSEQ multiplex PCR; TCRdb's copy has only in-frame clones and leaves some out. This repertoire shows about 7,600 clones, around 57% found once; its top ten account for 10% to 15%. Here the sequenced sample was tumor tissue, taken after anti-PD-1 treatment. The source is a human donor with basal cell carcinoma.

The CDR3 protein is CASSLARTGAGGYTF. The DNA for the CDR3 is TGTGCCAGCAGCTTAGCGCGGACAGGGGCTGGTGGCTACACCTTC. The gene calls are TRBV7-8 and TRBJ1-2, with TRBD1 matching over 9 bases. Germline assignment: CDR1 SGHVS and CDR2 FQNEAQ. The CDR3 totals 15 residues. V lost 0 bases, J lost 7 bases, and 6 bases stayed unmatched.